The subject of this entry is one T cell receptor (beta chain). Its antigen remains unknown. The record originates from a study of T cell repertoires in cytomegalovirus infection. TCRdb passed the reads through MiXCR, listing each CDR3 protein once. Of hundreds of thousands of distinct CDR3 sequences in the sample, about two fifths were seen once. The length of the CDR3 is 15 residues. The V gene's germline CDR1 is SGHVS and CDR2 FQNEAQ. V lost 10 bases, J lost 0 bases, and 12 bases stayed unmatched. The sequence was obtained from a human donor in good health (CMV status not recorded). Some clones in this sample may be carry-over from other donors' samples. The chain is built from TRBV7-8 and TRBJ2-7; 7 nucleotides align to TRBD2. The sample was cultured PBMCs, taken from culture after CMV antigen stimulation. CDR3 residues: CATSSSGEGSYEQYF. The CDR3 region has the DNA TGTGCCACCTCATCTAGCGGAGAGGGCTCCTACGAGCAGTACTTC. The full variable domain, with the rest looked up from reference TRBV7-8 and TRBJ2-7, is GAGVSQSPRYKVAKRGQDVALRCDPISGHVSLFWYQQALGQGPEFLTYFQNEAQLDKSGLPSDRFFAERPEGSVSTLKIQRTQQEDSAVYLCATSSSGEGSYEQYFGPGTRLTVT.